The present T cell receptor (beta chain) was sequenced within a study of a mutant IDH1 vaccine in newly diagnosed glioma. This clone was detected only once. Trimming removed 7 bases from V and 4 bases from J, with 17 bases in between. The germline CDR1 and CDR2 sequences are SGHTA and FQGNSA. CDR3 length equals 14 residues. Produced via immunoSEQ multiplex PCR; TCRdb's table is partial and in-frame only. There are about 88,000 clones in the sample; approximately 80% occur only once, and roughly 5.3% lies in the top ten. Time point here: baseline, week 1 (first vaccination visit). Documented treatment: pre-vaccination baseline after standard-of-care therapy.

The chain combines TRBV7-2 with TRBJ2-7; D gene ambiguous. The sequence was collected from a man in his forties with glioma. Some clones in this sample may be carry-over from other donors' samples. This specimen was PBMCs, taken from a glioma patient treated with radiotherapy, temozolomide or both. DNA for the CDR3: TGTGCCAGCACCTCCTACCTGGGTGGGTACGAGCAGTACTTC. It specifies CASTSYLGGYEQYF.